This T cell receptor (beta chain) stems from a study of blood T cell repertoires in COVID-19. Study information: Collection of acute and convalescent COVID-19 samples took place in the United States, Italy and Spain. Nucleic acid was either cDNA or gDNA, and it came from T cells, B-cell-depleted T cells, or PBMCs.

This CDR3 is built from 14 residues. With 3 bases removed from V and 7 bases from J, the gap between germline ends came to 15 bases. Germline V gives CDR1 LNHDA, CDR2 SQIVND (reference sequence). Seattle-derived patients entered the study during active infection and were followed longitudinally. Assay: immunoSEQ multiplex PCR; the TCRdb copy retains only in-frame clones and omits some. The sample has tens of thousands of clones; roughly four fifths are singletons. The clonotype comes from a man older than 75 with COVID-19, enrolled during active disease. The V call is TRBV19, the J call TRBJ1-2, with D perhaps matching TRBD1 (6 bases). The sample consisted of peripheral blood. CDR3 nucleotide sequence: TGTGCCAGTAGTATCGGCAGGGGTTCGGCTGGCTACACCTTC. Translated, it gives CASSIGRGSAGYTF. Variable domain in full (rest from reference TRBV19 and TRBJ1-2): DGGITQSPKYLFRKEGQNVTLSCEQNLNHDAMYWYRQDPGQGLRLIYYSQIVNDFQKGDIAEGYSVSREKKESFPLTVTSAQKNPTAFYLCASSIGRGSAGYTFGSGTRLTVV.